The 27 T cell receptor beta chains in this list originate from one sample, sequenced in a study of cytomegalovirus exposure and HLA in healthy donors. Primers for the PCR totalled 60 Vbeta and 13 Jbeta. Libraries were prepared by immunoSEQ multiplex PCR; TCRdb keeps only in-frame clonotypes and omits some of them. Of more than 80,000 clones listed, around nine tenths are singletons. Sequencing was carried out using PBMCs. The receptors stem from a man younger than 45 in good health and CMV-seropositive.

The chain is built from TRBV2 and TRBJ1-5, with D possibly matching TRBD1 (6 bases). This CDR3 spans 15 amino acids. In germline, CDR1 is SNHLY, CDR2 FYNNEI. With 2 bases removed from V and 6 bases from J, the gap between germline ends came to 14 bases. CDR3 protein: CASSELRGLGQPQHF. The DNA for the CDR3 is TGTGCCAGCAGTGAATTGCGGGGGCTGGGTCAGCCCCAGCATTTT.

This clone has a handful of counts. V and J are TRBV28 and TRBJ2-7, with TRBD1 matching over 9 bases. Germline loops: CDR1 MDHEN, CDR2 SYDVKM. The CDR3 length is 14 residues. V lost 6 bases and J lost 3; bases outside the gene matches: 6. Here the CDR3 reads CASSPGTGYYEQYF. The DNA of the CDR3 is TGTGCCAGCAGCCCCGGGACAGGGTACTACGAGCAGTACTTC.

J is TRBJ2-1 and V is TRBV4-1; D uncertain. Per the germline V gene, CDR1 is MGHRA and CDR2 is YSYEKL. Trimming stripped 5 bases from V and 6 bases from J, with 11 bases between. This CDR3 is built from 13 residues. The CDR3 nucleotides read TGCGCCAGCAGCACTACTGCCTCCAATGAGCAGTTCTTC. Its translation is CASSTTASNEQFF.

This clone was found a few times. The chain carries TRBV27 and TRBJ2-1, with no clear D. CDR1 and CDR2 (germline): MNHEY, SMNVEV (reference sequence). The CDR3 contains 12 residues. Trimming removed 3 bases from V and 9 bases from J, with 9 bases in between. The CDR3 nucleotides read TGTGCCAGCAGTTTTTCGCGTCGTGAGCAGTTCTTC. It specifies CASSFSRREQFF.

The V call is TRBV10-2, the J call TRBJ2-1; the match to TRBD2 covers 12 bases. The CDR3 contains 16 residues. The V and J ends lost 5 bases and 4 bases, in that order; junction bases with no gene match: 6. Germline V gene data show CDR1 as WSHSY and CDR2 as SAAADI. The CDR3 DNA reads TGCGCCAGCAGTCAGGAACTAGCGGGAGGTTACAATGAGCAGTTCTTC. This translates into CASSQELAGGYNEQFF.

The chain couples TRBV14 to TRBJ1-2; no clear D. The CDR3 sequence is 13 residues long. Germline assignment: CDR1 SGHDN and CDR2 FVKESK. With 1 base removed from V and 4 bases from J, the gap between germline ends came to 7 bases. The DNA of the CDR3 is TGTGCCAGCAGCCAAGCCGGGGTCTATGGCTACACCTTC. As protein: CASSQAGVYGYTF.

The chain joins TRBV6-1 to TRBJ1-5, with 7 bases fitting TRBD1. The CDR3 runs 15 residues. Germline values: CDR1 MNHNS, CDR2 SASEGT. V trimming: 4 bases; J trimming: 3 bases; junction bases outside the gene matches: 6. CDR3 sequence (DNA): TGTGCCAGCAGTGCGTCGGGACAGAACAATCAGCCCCAGCATTTT. It specifies CASSASGQNNQPQHF.

This clone was detected a few times. This chain connects TRBV5-1 to TRBJ2-2; possibly TRBD1 for D (5 bases). This CDR3 is 15 amino acids long. The V gene lost 0 bases and the J gene lost 4 bases, with 10 bases spanning the gap. CDR1 and CDR2 (germline): SGHRS, YFSETQ. CDR3 DNA: TGCGCCAGCAGCTTGGTTAGGGGTGGCACCGGGGAGCTGTTTTTT. Amino acid sequence: CASSLVRGGTGELFF.

The V call is TRBV28, the J call TRBJ1-5; D perhaps matches TRBD1 (5 bases). The germline V gene encodes CDR1 MDHEN and CDR2 SYDVKM. The CDR3 has 15 residues. V was shortened by 6 bases and J by 2 bases, with 14 bases between the two germline ends. The CDR3 is CASRGGSGRNQPQHF. The CDR3 coding sequence is TGTGCCAGCAGGGGGGGGTCAGGGCGCAATCAGCCCCAGCATTTT.

This chain connects TRBV10-3 to TRBJ2-6; a possible D gene is TRBD2 (6 bases). Trimming stripped 6 bases from V and 2 bases from J, with 11 bases between. CDR1 is ENHRY, CDR2 SYGVKD, per germline. The CDR3 has 15 residues. The CDR3 loop is CAISPSSAGANVLTF. For the CDR3, the DNA is TGTGCCATCAGCCCCTCTAGCGCTGGGGCCAACGTCCTGACTTTC.

The chain links TRBV19 to TRBJ2-7; 7 nucleotides line up with TRBD2. The CDR3 runs 16 residues. V gave up 1 base and J gave up 2 bases; unmatched junction bases: 8. The V gene's germline CDR1 is LNHDA and CDR2 SQIVND (reference sequence). The CDR3 DNA is TGTGCCAGTAGTATAGCCCTGAGGCTAGCGGCCTACGAGCAGTACTTC. It encodes CASSIALRLAAYEQYF. Looking up the rest from reference TRBV19 and TRBJ2-7 gives the full variable domain: DGGITQSPKYLFRKEGQNVTLSCEQNLNHDAMYWYRQDPGQGLRLIYYSQIVNDFQKGDIAEGYSVSREKKESFPLTVTSAQKNPTAFYLCASSIALRLAAYEQYFGPGTRLTVT.

The chain is built from TRBV7-2 and TRBJ1-2; D gene unclear. V lost 0 bases and J lost 4, with 12 bases in between. The germline V gene has CDR1 SGHTA and CDR2 FQGNSA. There are 15 residues in the CDR3. The DNA of the CDR3 is TGTGCCAGCAGCTTAGCCAACACTGAGGTCTATGGCTACACCTTC. Translating gives CASSLANTEVYGYTF.

This clone was found once. The rearrangement uses TRBV7-2 and TRBJ2-3, with D possibly being TRBD1 (7 bases). Trimming shortened V by 1 base and J by 4 bases, and 15 bases separated the two germline ends. Germline V gene data show CDR1 as SGHTA and CDR2 as FQGNSA. The CDR3 extends over 16 amino acids. The CDR3 bases are TGTGCCAGCAGCTTAGGGCCGACAGGGACTGCAGATACGCAGTATTTT. It specifies CASSLGPTGTADTQYF.

The chain links TRBV6-1 to TRBJ2-1, with TRBD2 identical over 14 bases. Germline CDR1 is MNHNS and CDR2 is SASEGT. The CDR3 length is 15 residues. With 6 bases clipped from V and 12 bases from J, the junction kept 10 bases outside the gene matches. The CDR3 sequence is CASSGLAGGLSVQFF. The CDR3, as DNA: TGTGCCAGCAGCGGACTAGCGGGAGGACTATCCGTGCAGTTCTTC.

This clone was observed a few times. At one end, the junction sequence differs from germline, possibly due to a read error. The V call is TRBV7-7, the J call TRBJ2-1; D unclear. The CDR3 sequence is 13 residues long. The germline V gene has CDR1 SSHAT and CDR2 FNYEAQ (reference sequence). CDR3 amino acids: CASSLDTHDEQFF. The DNA for the CDR3 is TGTGCTAGCAGCTTAGACACCCATGATGAGCAGTTCTTC.

This clone has just a few counts. This chain joins TRBV5-1 and TRBJ2-4; perhaps TRBD1 as D (6 bases). Trimming stripped 1 base from V and 0 bases from J, with 17 bases between. Germline lookup yields CDR1 SGHRS and CDR2 YFSETQ. The CDR3 has 18 amino acids. The CDR3 loop reads CASSLYQTGPLAKNIQYF. CDR3 bases: TGCGCCAGCAGCTTGTACCAGACAGGCCCGTTAGCCAAAAACATTCAGTACTTC.

The V and J genes are TRBV6-6 and TRBJ1-5, with D possibly being TRBD1 (5 bases). Germline V lookup: CDR1 MNHNY, CDR2 SVGAGI (reference sequence). The V end lost 6 bases, the J end lost 4 bases, and 16 bases lay between the germline ends. The CDR3 spans 15 residues. The CDR3 sequence is CASRSGGLANQPQHF. The CDR3 DNA is TGTGCCAGCAGGTCCGGGGGATTAGCAAATCAGCCCCAGCATTTT.

V is TRBV7-2 and J is TRBJ2-2; D gene unclear. V was pared by 3 bases and J by 2 bases, with 10 bases between. The germline gives CDR1 SGHTA, CDR2 FQGNSA. The CDR3 extends over 15 amino acids. This CDR3 is CASSFQQTNTGELFF. The CDR3 DNA is TGTGCCAGCAGCTTCCAGCAGACAAACACCGGGGAGCTGTTTTTT.

The genes are TRBV5-1 and TRBJ2-5, with 7 bases fitting TRBD2. The CDR3 is 15 amino acids. The ends lost 3 bases at V and 5 bases at J; junction bases unmatched: 10. CDR1 is SGHRS, CDR2 YFSETQ, per germline. The CDR3 reads CASSSAWEGKETQYF. The CDR3 DNA reads TGCGCCAGCAGCTCCGCCTGGGAGGGTAAGGAGACCCAGTACTTC.

The V gene is TRBV7-8, the J gene TRBJ2-7; D is ambiguous. V lost 3 bases and J lost 2, with 11 bases in between. The CDR3 has 14 residues. CDR1 is SGHVS and CDR2 is FQNEAQ in the germline V gene. The CDR3 here is CASSFLGSAYEQYF. Here the CDR3 DNA reads TGTGCCAGCAGCTTCCTCGGCAGCGCCTACGAGCAGTACTTC.

The genes are TRBV6-4 and TRBJ2-7; the D is unclear. V was shortened by 7 bases and J by 4 bases, with 17 bases between the two germline ends. Germline CDR1 reads MRHNA; CDR2 reads SNTAGT. The length of the CDR3 is 14 residues. This CDR3 is CASIAELRSYEQYF. As DNA, the CDR3 is TGTGCCAGCATCGCCGAACTGAGGAGTTACGAGCAGTACTTC.

The chain employs TRBV5-6 and TRBJ1-2; TRBD1 is a possible D gene (5 bases). CDR3 length: 16 amino acids. V was trimmed by 2 bases and J by 0 bases, leaving 14 bases between them. The germline gives CDR1 SGHDT, CDR2 YYEEEE. The DNA of the CDR3 is TGTGCCAGCAGCTTTCAGGGCTCTCCAGCTAACTATGGCTACACCTTC. Translated: CASSFQGSPANYGYTF.

This sequence joins TRBV19 and TRBJ1-1, with D uncertain. V was clipped by 7 bases and J by 3 bases, with 24 bases between them. The germline CDR1 and CDR2 sequences are LNHDA and SQIVND (reference sequence). The CDR3 contains 17 residues. CDR3 residues: CASTPFIVRSSDTEAFF. The CDR3 DNA is TGTGCCAGTACCCCCTTCATTGTGAGGTCGTCGGACACTGAAGCTTTCTTT.

The CDR3 region is CASSTEEDEQYF. The CDR3 bases are TGTGCCAGCAGTACAGAGGAGGACGAGCAGTACTTC. The genes are TRBV28 and TRBJ2-7; possibly TRBD2 for D (5 bases). V was cut by 5 bases and J by 5 bases, with 10 bases left in between. The V gene's germline CDR1 is MDHEN and CDR2 SYDVKM. The CDR3 loop spans 12 amino acids.

V is TRBV7-8 and J is TRBJ2-3, with D possibly matching TRBD1 (6 bases). CDR1 and CDR2 from the germline V gene are SGHVS and FQNEAQ. This CDR3 spans 14 amino acids. Trimming left V 5 bases short and J 5 bases short, with 14 bases between. Here the CDR3 DNA reads TGTGCCAGCAGCGAACAGGGATCGGGAGATACGCAGTATTTT. Its protein is CASSEQGSGDTQYF.

This chain joins TRBV9 and TRBJ2-5; 8 bases fit TRBD2. Trimming removed 3 bases from V and 4 bases from J; junction bases left unmatched: 8. The CDR3 spans 15 residues. The V gene's germline CDR1 is SGDLS and CDR2 YYNGEE. The CDR3: CASSALGLGAETQYF. The CDR3 DNA follows: TGTGCCAGCAGCGCCCTGGGACTAGGGGCAGAGACCCAGTACTTC.

V usage is TRBV5-1 and J usage is TRBJ2-5; the D is unclear. The CDR3 runs 14 residues. Germline CDR1 is SGHRS and CDR2 is YFSETQ. V lost 1 base to trimming and J lost 2 bases, with 9 bases between them. In DNA form, the CDR3 reads TGCGCCAGCAGCTTGAGAACAGAACAAGAGACCCAGTACTTC. Translating it yields CASSLRTEQETQYF.